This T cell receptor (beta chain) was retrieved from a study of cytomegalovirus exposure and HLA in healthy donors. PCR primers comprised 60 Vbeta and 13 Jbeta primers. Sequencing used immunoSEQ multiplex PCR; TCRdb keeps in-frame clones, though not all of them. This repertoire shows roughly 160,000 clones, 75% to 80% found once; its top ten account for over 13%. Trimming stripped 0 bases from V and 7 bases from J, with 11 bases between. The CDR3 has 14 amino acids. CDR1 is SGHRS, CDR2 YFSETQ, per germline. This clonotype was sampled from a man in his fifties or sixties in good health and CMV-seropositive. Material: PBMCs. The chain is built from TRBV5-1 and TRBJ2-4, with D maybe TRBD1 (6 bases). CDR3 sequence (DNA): TGCGCCAGCAGCTTGGACAGGGCCCAGAACATTCAGTACTTC. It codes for CASSLDRAQNIQYF.